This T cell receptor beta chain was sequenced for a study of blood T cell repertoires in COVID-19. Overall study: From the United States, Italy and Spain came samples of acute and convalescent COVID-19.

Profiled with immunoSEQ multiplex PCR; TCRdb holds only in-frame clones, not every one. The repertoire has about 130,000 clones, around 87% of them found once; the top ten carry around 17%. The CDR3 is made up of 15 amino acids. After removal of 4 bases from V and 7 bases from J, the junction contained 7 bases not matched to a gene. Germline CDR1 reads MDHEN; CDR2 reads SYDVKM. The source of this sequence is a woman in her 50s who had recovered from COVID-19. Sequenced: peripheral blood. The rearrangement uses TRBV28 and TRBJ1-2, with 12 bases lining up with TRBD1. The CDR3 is CASSYRDRGPVGYTF. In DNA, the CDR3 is TGTGCCAGCAGTTACCGGGACAGGGGGCCAGTTGGCTACACCTTC.